The next 29 T cell receptor beta chains were all read from a single sample in a study of tumor-infiltrating lymphocytes in primary liver carcinoma. The template, around 540 ng total RNA, yielded TCR beta cDNA made with a constant-region primer. Each TCR beta library was derived from three nested multiplex PCR rounds that employed slightly modified ARM-PCR. It was with TRBV1-TRBV30 forward primers and a C-beta reverse primer that the first two PCR rounds were run, at roughly 9 cycles each. TCRdb independently ran MiXCR on the multiplex PCR reads; one entry per CDR3 protein. The sample lists approximately 64,000 distinct CDR3 sequences, 71% occurring once. Each 20-30 mg portion of unsorted bulk tissue served as the source for co-extraction of RNA and DNA. Input material: liver tumor tissue from sampling region 4. Noted subset: tumor region T4, right-lateral pole. Receptors originate from a man aged 40-49 years with primary liver carcinoma and hepatitis B virus infection.

The chain carries TRBV29-1 and TRBJ2-1; TRBD2 matches 11 bases. This CDR3 comprises 12 residues. Germline V gene data show CDR1 as SQVTM and CDR2 as ANQGSEA. The CDR3 bases are TGCATTGTCCGACTAGCGGGATATGAGCAGTTCTTC. Protein sequence: CIVRLAGYEQFF.

On this clonotype itself: A clone one base away is much larger, so this may be a read error. V is TRBV4-1 and J is TRBJ1-6; 9 nucleotides match TRBD1. Germline values: CDR1 MGHRA, CDR2 YSYEKL. The CDR3 totals 17 residues. CDR3 bases: TGCGCCTGCAGCCAAGATCGGGGACAGGGCCGGAATTCACCCCTCCACTTC. The encoded protein is CACSQDRGQGRNSPLHF.

Of note for this clonotype: At one boundary the junction diverges from the germline segment, which might be a read error. The genes are TRBV10-3 and TRBJ1-5; no clear D gene. Germline CDR1 and CDR2: ENHRY and SYGVKD. This CDR3 is built from 13 residues. Here the CDR3 DNA reads TGTGCCATCAGTGAGTCTATGGAGCAGCCCGAGCATTTT. As protein: CAISESMEQPEHF.

Note on this clonotype: This may be a read error, as it is one base from a much larger clone. The chain carries TRBV7-9 and TRBJ2-7; TRBD1 is a possible D gene (6 bases). V was pared by 6 bases and J by 1 base, with 22 bases between. There are 17 residues in the CDR3. The germline CDR1 and CDR2 sequences are SEHNR and FQNEAQ (reference sequence). The CDR3 region is CASSSPFRDKPSYEQYF. CDR3 DNA: TGTGCCAGCAGTTCACCCTTCAGGGACAAGCCATCCTACGAGCAGTACTTC.

This clonotype was counted a single time. One junction end disagrees with the germline gene, perhaps due to a read error. The gene calls are TRBV6-5 and TRBJ2-6, with 7 bases that match TRBD2. The CDR3 loop spans 22 amino acids. Germline CDR1 and CDR2: MNHEY and SVGAGI. CDR3 sequence reads: CASSYYQPALTGGCSGANVLTF. CDR3 nucleotides: TGTGCCAGCAGTTACTATCAACCTGCCTTGACGGGAGGCTGCTCTGGGGCAAACGTCCTGACTTTC.

This clonotype was seen a handful of times. Its ends do not fully match the called genes, so a read error is possible. The chain has TRBV4-3 and TRBJ1-6; no clear D gene. CDR1 and CDR2 (germline): LGHNA, YSLEER. The CDR3 extends over 16 amino acids. For the CDR3, the DNA is TGCGCCAACAGCCAAGCACAAACCGTCGATAATTCACCCCTCCACTTT. This translates into CANSQAQTVDNSPLHF.

For this clonotype: A much larger clone differs from this one at a single base, so this may be a read error. The chain recombines TRBV5-6 with TRBJ1-2; D is ambiguous. Germline assignment: CDR1 SGHDT and CDR2 YYEEEE. This CDR3 has 13 amino acids. Trimming cost V 1 base and J 2 bases, with 6 bases left between them. Here the CDR3 reads CASSLTVNYGYTF. CDR3 DNA: TGTGCCAGCAGCTTGACAGTAAACTATGGCTACACCTTC.

On this clonotype: A much larger clone differs from this one at a single base, so this may be a read error. The chain links TRBV5-4 to TRBJ2-5; D remains unclear. V lost 7 bases to trimming and J lost 5 bases, with 18 bases between them. This CDR3 comprises 14 residues. The germline V gene encodes CDR1 SGHNT and CDR2 YYREEE (reference sequence). The CDR3: CASGLASLGETQYF. CDR3 DNA: TGTGCCAGCGGTCTCGCGTCCCTGGGTGAGACCCAGTACTTC.

This clonotype came up many times. This sequence joins TRBV12-3 or TRBV12-4 and TRBJ2-2; D remains unclear. V lost 1 base and J lost 5, with 5 bases in between. This CDR3 comprises 13 residues. The CDR3 sequence: CASSLDFTGELFF. The CDR3 nucleotides are TGTGCCAGCAGTTTAGACTTTACCGGGGAGCTGTTTTTT.

There are a few counts of this clonotype. DNA for the CDR3: TGCAGCGTTGGAGCTGCGGGAGGGTTCTACAATGAGCAGTTCTTC. This codes for CSVGAAGGFYNEQFF. The chain uses TRBV29-1 and TRBJ2-1; TRBD2 matches at 9 bases. The CDR3 contains 15 residues. Germline V gene lookup returns CDR1 SQVTM and CDR2 ANQGSEA. Losses at the gene ends were 4 bases for V and 3 bases for J; bases not matched to a gene: 7.

To note about this clonotype: Its ends do not fully match the called genes, so a read error is possible. V and J are TRBV4-2 and TRBJ2-6; D might be TRBD1 or TRBD2, each matching 6 bases. CDR1 is LGHNA, CDR2 YNFKEQ, per germline. The CDR3 contains 18 residues. CDR3 nucleotides: TGTGCCAGCAGCCAAGCTGCGATAGGGGGGACTGGGGCCAATGTCCTGACTTTC. As protein: CASSQAAIGGTGANVLTF.

For this clonotype: One end of the junction does not line up with germline, which may come from a read error. This rearrangement joins TRBV5-4 to TRBJ2-2; possibly TRBD2 for D (5 bases). The CDR3 is made up of 15 amino acids. The germline gives CDR1 SGHNT, CDR2 YYREEE (reference sequence). The CDR3 loop reads CASSQDRRATGELFF. The CDR3 DNA reads TGTGCCAGCAGTCAGGACCGTCGGGCCACCGGGGAGCTGTTCTTT.

Ten or more counts support this clonotype. The chain carries TRBV5-6 and TRBJ2-1; 8 nucleotides line up with TRBD2. Germline values: CDR1 SGHDT, CDR2 YYEEEE. The V segment lost 1 base and the J segment 6 bases; nucleotides outside the gene matches: 6. There are 15 residues in the CDR3. In DNA, the CDR3 is TGTGCCAGCAGCTTGCCCGGGACTAGACCCAATGAGCAGTTCTTC. Protein product: CASSLPGTRPNEQFF.

The rearrangement uses TRBV29-1 and TRBJ2-5; D tentatively fits TRBD1 or TRBD2 (5 bases each). The V gene lost 6 bases and the J gene lost 4 bases, with 24 bases spanning the gap. The CDR3 totals 16 residues. Looked up from germline, CDR1 is SQVTM and CDR2 is ANQGSEA. This chain's CDR3 is CSVPVGRGDLGETQYF. For the CDR3, the DNA is TGCAGCGTGCCGGTGGGGAGAGGGGACCTAGGAGAGACCCAGTACTTC.

The chain carries TRBV6-5 and TRBJ1-1; D is undetermined. This CDR3 is built from 13 residues. V was shortened by 6 bases and J by 6 bases, with 14 bases between the two germline ends. In germline, CDR1 is MNHEY, CDR2 SVGAGI. DNA for the CDR3: TGTGCCAGCAGCGGGCTGTTCAACGCTGAAGCTTTCTTT. Its protein product is CASSGLFNAEAFF.

This clonotype was seen more than once but under ten times. A much larger clone differs from this one at a single base, so this may be a read error. The J gene is TRBJ2-2, the V gene TRBV5-4; D gene ambiguous. Germline-derived CDR1 and CDR2 are SGHNT and YYREEE (reference sequence). V was trimmed by 2 bases and J by 9 bases, leaving 8 bases between them. The CDR3 runs to 12 residues. CDR3: CASSFVSRELFF. The CDR3 coding sequence is TGTGCCAGCAGCTTCGTTTCCAGGGAGCTGTTTTTT.

Points on this clonotype: The CDR3 does not close with the conserved phenylalanine or tryptophan, likely indicating a read error. This chain links TRBV6-6 with TRBJ2-1; TRBD2 is a possible D gene (5 bases). The CDR3 spans 13 residues. Germline V lookup: CDR1 MNHNY, CDR2 SVGAGI (reference sequence). The CDR3 DNA is TGTGTCAGCAGTCGGGACTCCTACAATGAGCAGTTCCTC. Translation gives CVSSRDSYNEQFL.

A remark on this clonotype: Mismatch with germline at one junction end may stem from a read error. This rearrangement joins TRBV6-6 to TRBJ2-1; possibly TRBD2 for D (6 bases). Germline CDR1 MNHNY, CDR2 SVGAGI (reference sequence). The CDR3 contains 15 residues. CDR3 residues: CASTYPGDGYNEQFF. The CDR3 DNA reads as TGTGCCAGCACTTACCCGGGAGACGGGTACAATGAGCAGTTCTTC.

With regard to this clonotype: The junction shows a germline mismatch at one end, possibly a read error. DNA of the CDR3: TGTGCCAGCAGACCCCCCGCCGGACAGGGGGCCTACGATGAGCAATTCTTC. Translating gives CASRPPAGQGAYDEQFF. V is TRBV28 and J is TRBJ2-1; 11 bases line up with TRBD1. This CDR3 spans 17 amino acids. In germline, CDR1 is MDHEN, CDR2 SYDVKM.

The genes are TRBV12-3 or TRBV12-4 and TRBJ2-2; D is ambiguous. This CDR3 contains 17 residues. V was trimmed by 6 bases and J by 5 bases, leaving 22 bases between them. The CDR3 region has the DNA TGTGCCAGCAGCACCGAGACTCCCGTCATAGGTACCGGGGAGCTGTTTTTT. It yields the protein CASSTETPVIGTGELFF.

A note on this clonotype: As the CDR3 is not closed by the conserved phenylalanine or tryptophan, this likely results from a read error. V gene TRBV4-2 combines with J gene TRBJ2-3, with TRBD2 matching over 14 bases. CDR3 length: 18 residues. CDR1 and CDR2 (germline): LGHNA, YNFKEQ. Unmatched junction bases numbered 4, after V lost 0 bases and J lost 2 bases. As DNA, the CDR3 is TGTGCCAGCAGCCAAGAAGGACTAGCGGGAGGTTCCACAGATACGCAGTATTTA. It translates to CASSQEGLAGGSTDTQYL.

At least ten counts were recorded for this clonotype. J is TRBJ2-7 and V is TRBV5-1; 10 bases align to TRBD2. V lost 4 bases to trimming and J lost 3 bases; unmatched junction nucleotides: 7. There are 15 residues in the CDR3. Germline V lookup: CDR1 SGHRS, CDR2 YFSETQ. In DNA form, the CDR3 reads TGCGCCAGCAGCAGAACTAGCGGGAATGTCTACGAGCAGTACTTC. This codes for CASSRTSGNVYEQYF. Looking up the rest from reference TRBV5-1 and TRBJ2-7 gives the full variable domain: KAGVTQTPRYLIKTRGQQVTLSCSPISGHRSVSWYQQTPGQGLQFLFEYFSETQRNKGNFPGRFSGRQFSNSRSEMNVSTLELGDSALYLCASSRTSGNVYEQYFGPGTRLTVT.

The sample holds one count of this clonotype. This clone may be a read error of a much larger clone one base away. Because it lacks the conserved phenylalanine or tryptophan at the end, this CDR3 is likely a read error. The chain has TRBV7-9 and TRBJ1-2; TRBD1 matches at 9 bases. The length of the CDR3 is 14 residues. Germline lookup yields CDR1 SEHNR and CDR2 FQNEAQ (reference sequence). Losses at the gene ends were 6 bases for V and 6 bases for J; bases not matched to a gene: 8. In DNA form, the CDR3 reads TGTGCCAGCAGATGGGACAGGGTGTTTCATGGCTACACCTTA. The encoded protein is CASRWDRVFHGYTL.

To note about this clonotype: Its ends do not fully match the called genes, so a read error is possible. J is TRBJ2-3 and V is TRBV11-2; 9 positions agree with TRBD1. Germline CDR1 reads SGHAT; CDR2 reads FQNNGV. This CDR3 spans 15 amino acids. The CDR3 DNA sequence: TGTGCCAGCAGCCGGACAGGGGTGGGCACAGATACGCACTGTTTT. Translation gives CASSRTGVGTDTHCF.

J is TRBJ2-1 and V is TRBV29-1, with D perhaps assigned TRBD1 or TRBD2 (6 bases each). V gave up 8 bases and J gave up 7 bases, with 15 bases separating them. Germline loops: CDR1 SQVTM, CDR2 ANQGSEA. CDR3 size: 12 residues. DNA of the CDR3: TGCAGCATCCGCCTAGGGGGGAATGAGCAGTTCTTC. Amino acid sequence: CSIRLGGNEQFF.

This clonotype appeared many times. The chain is built from TRBV29-1 and TRBJ2-2, with 8 bases aligning to TRBD1. J lost 2 bases, V lost 7 bases, and 6 bases had no gene match. The germline CDR1 and CDR2 sequences are SQVTM and ANQGSEA. The CDR3 is 14 residues long. The CDR3 DNA is TGCAGCGCCCAAGGACAGGGTAACACCGGGGAGCTGTTTTTT. Its protein product is CSAQGQGNTGELFF.

The gene calls are TRBV29-1 and TRBJ1-2, with D possibly matching TRBD1 (6 bases). V was cut by 4 bases and J by 12 bases, with 15 bases left in between. CDR1 and CDR2 (germline): SQVTM, ANQGSEA. This CDR3 has 11 residues. The CDR3 loop reads CSVARGDDHTF. The CDR3, as DNA: TGCAGCGTTGCCAGGGGAGATGACCACACCTTC.

In this sample, this clonotype is medium-sized. V is TRBV6-1 and J is TRBJ2-7; the match to TRBD1 covers 9 bases. V lost 7 bases and J lost 11; bases outside the gene matches: 15. The CDR3 is 14 amino acids. Germline CDR1 MNHNS, CDR2 SASEGT. CDR3: CASKAGQGITKEYF. The CDR3 DNA is TGTGCCAGCAAAGCGGGACAGGGAATAACCAAGGAGTACTTC.

This clonotype was detected a few times. The junction departs from germline at one end; a sequencing error may be responsible. The chain carries TRBV4-2 and TRBJ1-1, with no clear D. Per germline, CDR1 LGHNA and CDR2 YNFKEQ. CDR3 length: 16 residues. Here the CDR3 DNA reads TGTGCCGGCAGCATATTTGCCCAAGACGGGGACACTGAAGCTTTCTTT. Protein sequence: CAGSIFAQDGDTEAFF.